Listed below are T cell receptor beta chains from one sample, sequenced in a study of blood T cells in healthy people across ages. Via MiXCR, TCRdb re-called the 5' RACE reads, giving one row per CDR3 protein. There are 600,000 to 800,000 distinct CDR3 sequences in the sample; about 51% occur only once, and roughly 12% lies in the top ten. Material for sequencing was blood. The source of these receptors is an elderly woman in good health. Each CDR3 is given with its conserved first and last residue. Each record gives: J gene, clone size, V gene, D gene, CDR3 DNA, CDR3 protein. D genes are given only for firm matches. Expanded clones get a size class; other rows say once, few or many, or leave the size out.

j_gene: TRBJ1-1
abundance: .
v_gene: TRBV5-1
d_gene: .
CDR3nt: TGCGCCAGCAGCTTGATACAGGCGGGGGCTGAAGCTTTCTTT
CDR3aa: CASSLIQAGAEAFF

j_gene: TRBJ2-1
abundance: .
v_gene: TRBV20-1
d_gene: .
CDR3nt: TGCAGTGCTAGTCGTCCCCCAGGAGAGCAGTTCTTC
CDR3aa: CSASRPPGEQFF

j_gene: TRBJ1-5
abundance: many
v_gene: TRBV15
d_gene: .
CDR3nt: TGTGCCACCAGCAGCAGACAGAAATTTAATCAGCCCCAGCATTTT
CDR3aa: CATSSRQKFNQPQHF

j_gene: TRBJ2-7
abundance: .
v_gene: TRBV2
d_gene: .
CDR3nt: TGTGCCAGCAGTCCACCAGACAGGTCCTACGAGCAGTACTTC
CDR3aa: CASSPPDRSYEQYF

j_gene: TRBJ1-2
abundance: many
v_gene: TRBV6-6
d_gene: TRBD1
CDR3nt: TGTGCCAGCAGTTTTTCTGGGACAGCAATTAACTATGGCTACACCTTC
CDR3aa: CASSFSGTAINYGYTF

j_gene: TRBJ2-3
abundance: .
v_gene: TRBV7-8
d_gene: .
CDR3nt: TGTGCCAGCAGCTTCCCAGGGGGAGGTATGCAGTATTTT
CDR3aa: CASSFPGGGMQYF

j_gene: TRBJ2-2
abundance: few
v_gene: TRBV29-1
d_gene: .
CDR3nt: TGCAGCGGTAAGAACACCGGGGAGCTGTTTTTT
CDR3aa: CSGKNTGELFF

j_gene: TRBJ2-1
abundance: many
v_gene: TRBV5-1
d_gene: TRBD2
CDR3nt: TGCGCCAGCAGCTTAGCGGGAGGTAGCTCCTACAATGAGCAGTTCTTC
CDR3aa: CASSLAGGSSYNEQFF

j_gene: TRBJ1-1
abundance: .
v_gene: TRBV4-1
d_gene: .
CDR3nt: TGCGCCGGCAGCCAACAATCCGGGGCATCGGGGGCTTTCTTT
CDR3aa: CAGSQQSGASGAFF

j_gene: TRBJ2-3
abundance: .
v_gene: TRBV7-3
d_gene: .
CDR3nt: TGTGCCAGCAGCTTAACGGCGGCGGGACGCGGGGCAGATACGCAGTATTTT
CDR3aa: CASSLTAAGRGADTQYF

j_gene: TRBJ1-2
abundance: .
v_gene: TRBV2
d_gene: .
CDR3nt: TGTGCCAGCAGTGCGGAGGGGTCCTATGGCTACACCTTC
CDR3aa: CASSAEGSYGYTF

j_gene: TRBJ2-7
abundance: .
v_gene: TRBV5-1
d_gene: TRBD2
CDR3nt: TGCGCCAGCAGCGGGGGGGGGAACAGCGTCTCCTACGAGCAGTACTTC
CDR3aa: CASSGGGNSVSYEQYF

j_gene: TRBJ2-5
abundance: .
v_gene: TRBV6-5
d_gene: TRBD1
CDR3nt: TGTGCCAGCAGAGCGAGGGACAGACAAGAGACCCAGTACTTC
CDR3aa: CASRARDRQETQYF

j_gene: TRBJ2-5
abundance: .
v_gene: TRBV20-1
d_gene: TRBD1
CDR3nt: TGCAGTGCTACGGACAGGGGGAAAGAGACCCAGTACTTC
CDR3aa: CSATDRGKETQYF

j_gene: TRBJ2-3
abundance: .
v_gene: TRBV6-5
d_gene: .
CDR3nt: TGTACCAGCAGTTACTCGGTGGCAGGGGGGCCGACAGATACGAAGTATTTT
CDR3aa: CTSSYSVAGGPTDTKYF

j_gene: TRBJ1-4
abundance: .
v_gene: TRBV12-3/TRBV12-4
d_gene: .
CDR3nt: TGTGCCAGCAGCCGCCTCCCTAGGGGTAAAGACGAAAAACTGTTTTTT
CDR3aa: CASSRLPRGKDEKLFF

j_gene: TRBJ2-2
abundance: many
v_gene: TRBV6-5
d_gene: .
CDR3nt: TGTGCCAGCAGTACCGGGACCAGGGGCGCCGGGGAGCTGTTTTTT
CDR3aa: CASSTGTRGAGELFF

j_gene: TRBJ2-1
abundance: many
v_gene: TRBV5-1
d_gene: .
CDR3nt: TGCGCCAGCAGCTCCGGGATCAGCTCCTACAATGAGCAGTTCTTC
CDR3aa: CASSSGISSYNEQFF

j_gene: TRBJ2-2
abundance: .
v_gene: TRBV20-1
d_gene: TRBD1
CDR3nt: TGCAGTGCTAGACGACGGACAGGGGTGAACACCGGGGAGCTGTTTTTT
CDR3aa: CSARRRTGVNTGELFF

j_gene: TRBJ2-7
abundance: .
v_gene: TRBV29-1
d_gene: .
CDR3nt: TGCAGCGTTGCTGGGATATCCTACGAGCAGTACTTC
CDR3aa: CSVAGISYEQYF

j_gene: TRBJ2-2
abundance: .
v_gene: TRBV12-5
d_gene: .
CDR3nt: TGTGCTAGTGGCCCCCAGGGGACCGGGGAGCTGTTTTTT
CDR3aa: CASGPQGTGELFF

j_gene: TRBJ1-2
abundance: .
v_gene: TRBV7-2
d_gene: TRBD1
CDR3nt: TGTGCCAGCAGCTTAGAAGGGACAGACCAATCTAACTATGGCTACACCTTC
CDR3aa: CASSLEGTDQSNYGYTF

j_gene: TRBJ1-1
abundance: few
v_gene: TRBV11-1
d_gene: .
CDR3nt: TGTGCCAGCAGCCAATATCCGGACACTGAAGCTTTCTTT
CDR3aa: CASSQYPDTEAFF

j_gene: TRBJ2-7
abundance: many
v_gene: TRBV20-1
d_gene: .
CDR3nt: TGCAGTGCTAGGAGCCAAAATCCTAGCTCCTACGAGCAGTACTTC
CDR3aa: CSARSQNPSSYEQYF

j_gene: TRBJ1-4
abundance: .
v_gene: TRBV7-9
d_gene: .
CDR3nt: TGTGCCAGCAGCTCGCCCGGGGCCGTTAATGAAAAACTGTTTTTT
CDR3aa: CASSSPGAVNEKLFF

j_gene: TRBJ2-3
abundance: .
v_gene: TRBV5-1
d_gene: .
CDR3nt: TGCGCCAGCAGCCCGGACTTACGGAGCACAGATACGCAGTATTTT
CDR3aa: CASSPDLRSTDTQYF